The entry that follows covers one TCR beta chain sequence. The data were taken from a study of PD-1 blockade in classical Hodgkin lymphoma. After autologous stem cell transplantation all patients relapsed, and prior brentuximab vedotin exposure differed between cohorts. CDR3 size: 15 residues. Germline CDR1 MNHEY, CDR2 SMNVEV (reference sequence). V gave up 3 bases and J gave up 5 bases, with 17 bases separating them. Sequencing was performed with immunoSEQ multiplex PCR; in TCRdb, only in-frame clones are kept and a portion is missing. The repertoire holds about 25,000 clones, with around 81% as singletons.

The chain is built from TRBV27 and TRBJ2-7, with D tentatively TRBD1 (5 bases). The source material was peripheral blood mononuclear cells (PBMCs), sampled before the second cycle of nivolumab. This clonotype was obtained from a human donor with classical Hodgkin lymphoma. CDR3 loop: CASSFSIWGPNEQYF. CDR3 nucleotides: TGTGCCAGCAGTTTCTCGATTTGGGGCCCCAACGAGCAGTACTTC.